The clone carrying this TCR beta chain was found many times. Its specificity is unknown. The time point was: persistent/refractory GD, antithyroid drugs over 5 years with positive TRAb. PBMC-extracted RNA yielded the TCR library. The data were taken from a study of regulatory T cells in long-lasting Graves disease. Study observations and caveats: Those with persistent disease had in common more public clonotypes (around 2,700) than new patients (approximately 890). Persistent disease was characterized by preferential usage of TRBV28, TRBJ1-2 and TRBJ2-5. Patients with persistent Graves' had lower TCR diversity than newly diagnosed patients.

V was pared by 9 bases and J by 3 bases, with 18 bases between. Germline assignment: CDR1 MNHNS and CDR2 SASEGT. This CDR3 has 14 amino acids. Relying on iRepertoire HTBI primers and Arm-PCR of CDR3 regions, the team built TCR beta libraries. TCRdb analysed the multiplex PCR reads with MiXCR anew, one entry per CDR3 protein. The sample shows hundreds of thousands of distinct CDR3 sequences, over 20% of them seen only once. Sequenced here: peripheral blood mononuclear cells (PBMCs), sampled when the disease was refractory, from a patient treated with antithyroid drugs. The gene calls are TRBV6-1 and TRBJ2-7; D might be TRBD1 (5 bases). The source is a female donor with Graves disease. This chain's CDR3 is CARCRKGKDYEQYF. CDR3 in DNA: TGTGCCAGATGCCGGAAGGGGAAAGACTACGAGCAGTACTTC.